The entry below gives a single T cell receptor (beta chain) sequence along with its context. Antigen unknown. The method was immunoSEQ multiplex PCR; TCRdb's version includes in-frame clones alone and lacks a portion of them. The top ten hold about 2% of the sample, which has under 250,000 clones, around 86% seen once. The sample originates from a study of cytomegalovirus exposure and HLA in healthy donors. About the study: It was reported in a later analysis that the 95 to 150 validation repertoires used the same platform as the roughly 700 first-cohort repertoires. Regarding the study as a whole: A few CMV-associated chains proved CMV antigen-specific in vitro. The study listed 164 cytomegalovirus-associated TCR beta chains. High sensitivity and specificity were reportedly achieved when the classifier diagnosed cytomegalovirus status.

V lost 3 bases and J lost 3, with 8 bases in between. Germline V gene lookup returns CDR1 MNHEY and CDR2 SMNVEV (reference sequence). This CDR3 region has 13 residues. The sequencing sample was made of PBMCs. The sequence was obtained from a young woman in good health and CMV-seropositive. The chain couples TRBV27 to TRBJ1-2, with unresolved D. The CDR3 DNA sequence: TGTGCCAGCAGTTTCGGGGAGGACTATGGCTACACCTTC. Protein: CASSFGEDYGYTF.